Sequencing of this TCR beta chain was carried out in a study of shared T cell receptors in the human thymus. CDR3 size: 16 residues. Produced via immunoSEQ multiplex PCR; TCRdb's table is partial and in-frame only. This table has some 700,000 clones, more than 75% appearing once. The sample was also linked to a second study, of human thymus T cells. Per that study: Thymus was obtained from resections taken during corrective heart surgery. Thymic and blood repertoires appeared to show biased V and J gene usage.

The sample consisted of thymocytes. This receptor was obtained from a boy in the first two years of life with a congenital heart defect. The gene calls are TRBV21-1 and TRBJ2-4; TRBD2, the table's D call, was not compared with the DNA. TRBV21-1 is marked as a pseudogene. The chain's CDR3 is CASHSLGGLAKNIQYF. The CDR3 DNA reads TGTGCCAGCCACTCCCTGGGGGGGCTAGCCAAAAACATTCAGTACTTC.